Below are 5 T cell receptor beta chains sequenced from a single sample in a study of Graves' ophthalmopathy and Graves' hyperthyroidism. The study amplified TCR beta CDR3 regions using RNA transcripts. The authors performed first-round RT-PCR with HTBI primers and then a second-round multiplex PCR. TCRdb re-called the multiplex PCR reads through MiXCR, storing one row per CDR3 protein. The sample lists a few hundred thousand distinct CDR3 sequences, roughly 21% seen once, with roughly 3% in the top ten. Sequenced: peripheral blood. The source of these receptors is a woman aged 18-30 years with stable Graves' hyperthyroidism.

This clonotype was seen repeatedly, ten times or more. This rearrangement joins TRBV19 to TRBJ2-5; TRBD2 matches at 14 bases. Germline CDR1 LNHDA, CDR2 SQIVND (reference sequence). The CDR3 spans 16 residues. J lost 5 bases, V lost 7 bases, and 9 bases had no gene match. CDR3 amino acids: CASNLGLAGDQETQYF. CDR3 nucleotides: TGTGCCAGTAACCTGGGACTAGCGGGAGATCAGGAGACCCAGTACTTC.

This clonotype has only a few counts. The rearrangement links TRBV2 to TRBJ2-5; perhaps TRBD1 as D (6 bases). The CDR3 is made up of 14 amino acids. From germline, CDR1 is SNHLY and CDR2 FYNNEI. The V gene lost 5 bases and the J gene lost 2 bases, with 12 bases spanning the gap. The CDR3 DNA is TGTGCCAGCAGTCTCCGGGACAATCAAGAGACCCAGTACTTC. Amino acids: CASSLRDNQETQYF.

This clonotype showed up many times. The chain links TRBV18 to TRBJ1-1; D is unresolved. The CDR3 consists of 12 residues. The ends were cut back, 1 base at V and 5 bases at J, with 5 bases in the middle. Looked up from germline, CDR1 is KGHSH and CDR2 is LQKENI. The CDR3 DNA reads TGTGCCAGCTCACCACGGGAGACTGAAGCTTTCTTT. As protein: CASSPRETEAFF.

Remarks on this clonotype: Possible read error: a much larger clone is one base away. The chain combines TRBV2 with TRBJ2-5; D possibly uses TRBD1 or TRBD2 (5 bases each). This CDR3 comprises 15 residues. Germline V gene data show CDR1 as SNHLY and CDR2 as FYNNEI. The CDR3 DNA is TGTGCCAGCAGCGACGTCTCCGGGACCCAAGAGACCAAGTACTTC. Translation gives CASSDVSGTQETKYF.

In its sample, this clonotype was seen many times. The chain joins TRBV7-9 to TRBJ2-2, with TRBD1 matching over 8 bases. Germline trimming cut 7 bases from V and 1 base from J; bases unmatched to any gene: 5. From germline, CDR1 is SEHNR and CDR2 FQNEAQ (reference sequence). There are 15 residues in the CDR3. The CDR3 DNA follows: TGTGCCAGCACCTCCGGGACAGGGAACACCGGGGAGCTGTTTTTT. Translation: CASTSGTGNTGELFF.